Below are 15 T cell receptor beta chains sequenced from a single sample in a study of T cell changes during pregnancy in multiple sclerosis. This table comes from immunoSEQ multiplex PCR, and its TCRdb copy is limited to in-frame clones, with some not included. The sample lists around 69,000 clones; about 92% were seen once. Material: peripheral blood, obtained in the second trimester of pregnancy. The receptors were gathered from a female donor in good health, enrolled as a control in a pregnancy study.

This chain joins TRBV6-6 and TRBJ1-1; D ambiguous. The CDR3 has 15 residues. CDR1 and CDR2 from the germline V gene are MNHNY and SVGAGI (reference sequence). Trimming stripped 5 bases from V and 1 base from J, with 14 bases between. CDR3 bases: TGTGCCAGCAGTACCGCACTGGTCGCGAACACTGAAGCTTTCTTT. Encoded protein: CASSTALVANTEAFF.

The CDR3 region has the DNA TGTGCCAGCAGCGGAGGACAGGCGGCGACTAATGAAAAACTGTTTTTT. This gives the protein CASSGGQAATNEKLFF. The chain couples TRBV9 to TRBJ1-4, with 7 bases identical to TRBD1. Germline trimming cut 3 bases from V and 2 bases from J; bases unmatched to any gene: 7. The CDR3 is 16 amino acids. Germline CDR1 and CDR2: SGDLS and YYNGEE.

The J gene is TRBJ2-1, the V gene TRBV19, with D possibly being TRBD2 (5 bases). CDR1 is LNHDA, CDR2 SQIVND, per germline (reference sequence). V gave up 5 bases and J gave up 4 bases, with 15 bases separating them. The CDR3 spans 15 residues. CDR3 DNA: TGTGCCAGTAGTCTGGACTGGTCACTTTACAATGAGCAGTTCTTC. Protein sequence: CASSLDWSLYNEQFF.

This clone appeared a single time. V usage is TRBV5-1 and J usage is TRBJ2-7; D unclear. Between the trimmed V and J ends, which lost 2 bases and 4 bases, there was a span of 4 bases. Germline V gene sequence: CDR1 SGHRS, CDR2 YFSETQ. The CDR3 extends over 11 amino acids. The CDR3 reads CASSFEYEQYF. In DNA, the CDR3 is TGCGCCAGCAGCTTCGAGTACGAGCAGTACTTC.

Here the CDR3 reads CASSPDQSLDNEQFF. As DNA, the CDR3 is TGTGCCAGCAGCCCAGATCAGTCTCTCGACAATGAGCAGTTCTTC. The genes are TRBV5-4 and TRBJ2-1; D gene unclear. The CDR3 is 15 residues long. V dropped 4 bases and J dropped 5 bases, with 16 bases sitting between them. In germline, CDR1 is SGHNT, CDR2 YYREEE (reference sequence).

As DNA, the CDR3 is TGTGCCAGCAGCCAACAGGGGGTCGGTGAGCAGTACTTC. Encoded protein: CASSQQGVGEQYF. The chain couples TRBV14 to TRBJ2-7, with 7 bases matching TRBD1. There are 13 residues in the CDR3. CDR1 and CDR2 (germline): SGHDN, FVKESK. V trimming: 2 bases; J trimming: 7 bases; junction bases outside the gene matches: 5.

The chain carries TRBV7-2 and TRBJ2-3; D unresolved. The CDR3 spans 15 residues. V lost 3 bases and J 0 bases, leaving 10 bases between the germline ends. Germline CDR1 is SGHTA and CDR2 is FQGNSA. The CDR3 region is CASSFERLSTDTQYF. Here the CDR3 DNA reads TGTGCCAGCAGCTTCGAGAGACTTAGCACAGATACGCAGTATTTT.

This clone was seen once. This chain connects TRBV4-2 to TRBJ2-1, with 11 bases that match TRBD2. The CDR3 covers 16 residues. Losses at the gene ends were 0 bases for V and 9 bases for J; bases not matched to a gene: 7. Germline V CDR1 and CDR2: LGHNA, YNFKEQ. In nucleotides, the CDR3 is TGTGCCAGCAGCCAAGATCGGCTAGCGGGGGGAGGTGAGCAGTTCTTC. It encodes CASSQDRLAGGGEQFF.

This chain joins TRBV2 and TRBJ1-2; TRBD1 aligns across 7 bases. The length of the CDR3 is 15 residues. Trimming at V came to 6 bases and at J to 6 bases, leaving 13 bases not matched to a gene. Germline V lookup: CDR1 SNHLY, CDR2 FYNNEI. DNA for the CDR3: TGTGCCAGCAGGAAATCCCTAGACAGGGTAGATGGCTACACCTTC. Protein sequence: CASRKSLDRVDGYTF.

The V call is TRBV9, the J call TRBJ2-2; the D gene is possibly TRBD1 (6 bases). V dropped 4 bases and J dropped 5 bases, with 21 bases sitting between them. The CDR3 is made up of 17 amino acids. Germline V gene lookup returns CDR1 SGDLS and CDR2 YYNGEE. CDR3 sequence: CASSLPRGGTSTGELFF. The DNA of the CDR3 is TGTGCCAGCAGCTTACCCAGGGGTGGAACGTCGACCGGGGAGCTGTTTTTT.

The gene calls are TRBV18 and TRBJ1-1, with TRBD1 identical over 7 bases. The CDR3 spans 14 residues. V trimming: 6 bases; J trimming: 6 bases; junction bases outside the gene matches: 10. Germline assignment: CDR1 KGHSH and CDR2 LQKENI. This CDR3 reads CASSPNRGGSEAFF. The CDR3 DNA reads TGTGCCAGCTCGCCTAACAGGGGAGGATCTGAAGCTTTCTTT.

CDR3 nucleotide sequence: TGTGCCAGCCGTCCCTATTCGGGGTCTCGAGAGACCCAGTACTTC. Translating gives CASRPYSGSRETQYF. The V call is TRBV7-6, the J call TRBJ2-5, with D possibly being TRBD2 (5 bases). CDR1 is SGHVS, CDR2 FNYEAQ, per germline. V was trimmed by 8 bases and J by 4 bases, leaving 20 bases between them. The length of the CDR3 is 15 residues.

This chain connects TRBV4-3 to TRBJ1-2; 8 nucleotides align to TRBD1. The CDR3 covers 14 residues. J lost 4 bases, V lost 0 bases, and 1 base had no gene match. Germline CDR1 and CDR2: LGHNA and YSLEER. In DNA, the CDR3 is TGCGCCAGCAGCCAAGAGACAGGGGCCTATGGCTACACCTTC. Amino acid sequence: CASSQETGAYGYTF.

The rearrangement links TRBV10-3 to TRBJ2-7; D call uncertain. Trimming cost V 0 bases and J 1 base, with 7 bases left between them. CDR3 length equals 14 residues. The germline V gene encodes CDR1 ENHRY and CDR2 SYGVKD. The CDR3 protein is CAISESETSYEQYF. CDR3 bases: TGTGCCATCAGTGAGTCGGAGACTTCCTACGAGCAGTACTTC.

The chain carries TRBV4-1 and TRBJ2-1; 8 bases match TRBD2. The CDR3 spans 15 residues. Germline-derived CDR1 and CDR2 are MGHRA and YSYEKL. V shed 0 bases and J 8 bases; nucleotides not matched to a gene: 6. The CDR3 coding sequence is TGCGCCAGCAGCCAAGACCAGCGGGGGAGAGATGAGCAGTTCTTC. Encoded protein: CASSQDQRGRDEQFF.